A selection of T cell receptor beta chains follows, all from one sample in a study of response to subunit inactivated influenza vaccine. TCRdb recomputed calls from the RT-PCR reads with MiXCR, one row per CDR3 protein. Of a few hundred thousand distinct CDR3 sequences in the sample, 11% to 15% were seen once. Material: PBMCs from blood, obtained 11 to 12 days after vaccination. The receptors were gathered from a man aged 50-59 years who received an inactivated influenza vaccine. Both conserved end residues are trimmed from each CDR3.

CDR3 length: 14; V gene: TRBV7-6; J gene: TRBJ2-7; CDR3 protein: ASSPTGTGVSYEQY
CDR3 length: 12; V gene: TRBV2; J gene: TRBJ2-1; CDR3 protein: ASSTRGVNNEQF
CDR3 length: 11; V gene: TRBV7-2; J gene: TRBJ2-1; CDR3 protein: ASSLAKGQGRF
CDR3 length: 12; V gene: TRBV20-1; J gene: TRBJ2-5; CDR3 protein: SAILAGGGETQY
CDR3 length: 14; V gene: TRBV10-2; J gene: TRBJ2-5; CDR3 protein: ASRDPLAGDQETQY
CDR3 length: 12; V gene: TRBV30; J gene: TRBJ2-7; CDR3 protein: AWSDGTETYEQY
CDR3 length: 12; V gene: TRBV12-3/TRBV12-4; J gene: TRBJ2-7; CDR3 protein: ASSEGQGAYEQY
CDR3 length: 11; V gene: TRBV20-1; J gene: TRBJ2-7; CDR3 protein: SAPRQGAYEQY
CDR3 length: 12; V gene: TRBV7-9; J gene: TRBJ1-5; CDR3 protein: ASSLQGADQPQH
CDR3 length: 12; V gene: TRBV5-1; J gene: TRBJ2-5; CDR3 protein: ASSLQGSWETQY
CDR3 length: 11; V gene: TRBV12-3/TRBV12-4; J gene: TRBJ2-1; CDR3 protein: ASSPPTDNEQF
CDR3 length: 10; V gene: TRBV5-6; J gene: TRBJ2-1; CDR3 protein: ASSLWRGEQF
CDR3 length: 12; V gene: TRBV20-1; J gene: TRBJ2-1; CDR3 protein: SGLWAGMHNEQF
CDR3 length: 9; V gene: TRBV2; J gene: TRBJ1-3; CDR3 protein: ASFWGNTIY
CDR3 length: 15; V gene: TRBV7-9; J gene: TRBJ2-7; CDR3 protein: ASSLVSGREGSYEQY
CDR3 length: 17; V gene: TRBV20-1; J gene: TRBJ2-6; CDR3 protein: SARDGLAGFNSGANVLT
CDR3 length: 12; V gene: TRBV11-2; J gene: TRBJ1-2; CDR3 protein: ASSIGPSMYGYT
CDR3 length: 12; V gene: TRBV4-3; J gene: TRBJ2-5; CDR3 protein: ASSQDLFAETQY
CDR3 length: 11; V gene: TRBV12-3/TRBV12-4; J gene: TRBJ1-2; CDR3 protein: ASSRLGYYGYT
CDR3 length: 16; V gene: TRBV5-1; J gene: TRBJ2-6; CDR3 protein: ASSPGQGYLTGANVLT
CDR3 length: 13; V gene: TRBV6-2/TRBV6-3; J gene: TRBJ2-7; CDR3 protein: ASRPRASGSYEQY
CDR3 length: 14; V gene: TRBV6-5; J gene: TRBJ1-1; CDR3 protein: ASSYGTARLNTEAF
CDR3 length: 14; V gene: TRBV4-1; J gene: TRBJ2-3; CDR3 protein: ASSRIPGPNYDTQY
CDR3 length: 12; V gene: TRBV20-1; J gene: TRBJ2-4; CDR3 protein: SAQDSLAKNIQY
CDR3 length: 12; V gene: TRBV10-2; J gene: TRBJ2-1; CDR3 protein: ASSEPGLWNEQF
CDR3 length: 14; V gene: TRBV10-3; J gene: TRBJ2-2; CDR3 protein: AISEPGRSNTGELF
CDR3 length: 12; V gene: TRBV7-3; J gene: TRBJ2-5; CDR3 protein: ASSLRGPQETQY
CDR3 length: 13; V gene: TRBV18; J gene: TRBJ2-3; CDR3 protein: ASSPPSQTLDTQY
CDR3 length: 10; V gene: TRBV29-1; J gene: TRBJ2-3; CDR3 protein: SVEDGGDTQY
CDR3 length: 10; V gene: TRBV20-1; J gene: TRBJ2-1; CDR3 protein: SATLARSEQF
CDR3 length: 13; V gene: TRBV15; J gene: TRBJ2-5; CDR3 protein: ATSRDFGIGETQY
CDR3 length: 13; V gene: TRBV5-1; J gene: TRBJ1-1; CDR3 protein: ASSPTTTANTEAF
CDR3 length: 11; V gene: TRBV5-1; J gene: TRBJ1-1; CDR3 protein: ASRAEGSREAF
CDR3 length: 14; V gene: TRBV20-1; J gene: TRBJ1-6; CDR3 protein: SARGRQGAFNSPLH
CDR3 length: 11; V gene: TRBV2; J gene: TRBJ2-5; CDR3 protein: ASSGQRQETQY
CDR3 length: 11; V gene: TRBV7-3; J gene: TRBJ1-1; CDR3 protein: ASSPGANTEAF
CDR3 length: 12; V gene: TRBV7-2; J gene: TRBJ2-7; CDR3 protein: ASSQGTKAYEQY
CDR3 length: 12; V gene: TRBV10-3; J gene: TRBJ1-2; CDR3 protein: AISPRGDPDGYT
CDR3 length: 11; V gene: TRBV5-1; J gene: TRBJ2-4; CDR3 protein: ASSLSERNIQY
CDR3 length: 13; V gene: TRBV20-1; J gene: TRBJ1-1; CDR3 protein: SAPHLGSMNTEAF
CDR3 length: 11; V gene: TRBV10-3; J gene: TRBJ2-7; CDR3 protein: AIKPGRDYEQY
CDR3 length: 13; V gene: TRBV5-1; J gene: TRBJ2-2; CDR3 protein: ASSLAAVNTGELF
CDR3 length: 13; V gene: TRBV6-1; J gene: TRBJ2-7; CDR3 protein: ASSTRAEASGEQY
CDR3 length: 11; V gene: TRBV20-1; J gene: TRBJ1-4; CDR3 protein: SASRGGGEKLF
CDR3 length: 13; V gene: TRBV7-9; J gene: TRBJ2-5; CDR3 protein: ASSSGLAGRETQY
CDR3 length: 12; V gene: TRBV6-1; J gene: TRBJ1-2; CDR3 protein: ASKLGTGGGGYT
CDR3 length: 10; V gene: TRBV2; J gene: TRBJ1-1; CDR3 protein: AIRQEGTEAF
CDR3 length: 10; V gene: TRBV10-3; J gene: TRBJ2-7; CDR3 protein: AVSEGTNEQY
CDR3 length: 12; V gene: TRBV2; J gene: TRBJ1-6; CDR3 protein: ASSPGPHNSPLH
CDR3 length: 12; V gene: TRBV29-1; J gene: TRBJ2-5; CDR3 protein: SVGASGSRETQY